A selection of T cell receptor beta chains follows, all from one sample in a study of beta chain features in type 1 diabetes. TCRdb's table, derived via immunoSEQ multiplex PCR, lists solely in-frame clones and lacks some. In the table there are fewer than 400,000 clones, around 7.6% of which are singletons. The specimen sequenced was central memory CD4+ T cells from blood. The receptors were sampled from a woman between 18 and 29 years old in good health. The CDR3 runs from the conserved cysteine through the conserved F or W.

J gene | V gene | CDR3 protein
TRBJ2-1 | TRBV7-3 | CASSLPGKEEQFF
TRBJ2-5 | TRBV6-5 | CASSYSMTGAGTQYF
TRBJ2-7 | TRBV6-6 | CASSSIREQYF
TRBJ2-2 | TRBV25-1 | CASSELGTPGELFF
TRBJ2-1 | TRBV18 | CASSPLSADQQFF
TRBJ2-1 | TRBV9 | CASSVAAGRYNEQFF
TRBJ2-3 | TRBV7-2 | CASSLRTSGRLNTQYF
TRBJ2-7 | TRBV2 | CASSVASGRDEQYF
TRBJ2-1 | TRBV7-9 | CASSLRASGRGHEQFF
TRBJ1-3 | TRBV29-1 | CSVLTGNTIYF
TRBJ2-7 | TRBV7-9 | CASSPIGRDYSYEQYF
TRBJ2-7 | TRBV6-5 | CASSTGREWYEQYF
TRBJ1-3 | TRBV6-5 | CATQNSGNTIYF
TRBJ2-2 | TRBV7-9 | CASSFINTGELFF
TRBJ2-4 | TRBV27 | CASKDRRLNIQYF
TRBJ1-2 | TRBV7-2 | CASSSTPGQSYTF
TRBJ1-3 | TRBV28 | CASSLGGRGNTIYF
TRBJ1-2 | TRBV29-1 | CSARQGAGGYTF
TRBJ2-1 | TRBV6-5 | CASSRTSVNEQFF
TRBJ2-5 | TRBV7-9 | CASGRGETQYF
- | TRBV4-2 | CASSGSGSYEQYF
TRBJ2-5 | TRBV5-4 | CASSRGVQTQYF
TRBJ2-6 | TRBV2 | CASRGSGANVLTF
TRBJ2-3 | TRBV7-8 | CASSPTVTARSTQYF
TRBJ1-1 | TRBV6-5 | CASSRRGNTEAFF
TRBJ2-2 | TRBV5-6 | CASSPRRTGAGTGELFF
TRBJ1-2 | TRBV29-1 | CSVVETVYGYTF
TRBJ2-7 | TRBV4-2 | CASSPGQIYNEQYF
- | TRBV9 | CASSVSGNSYEQYF
TRBJ2-5 | TRBV15 | CATSRDPSGVEETQYF
TRBJ2-7 | TRBV7-2 | CASSLNSVDSYEQYF
TRBJ2-1 | TRBV7-8 | CASSLGGRTYNEQFF
TRBJ2-5 | TRBV10-3 | CAISVRAQETQYF
TRBJ1-5 | TRBV11-2 | CASIQSGGPLIGPQHF
TRBJ2-5 | TRBV28 | CASSSPATLQETQYF
TRBJ2-1 | TRBV19 | CASSFRLAEYNEQFF